This T cell receptor (beta chain) was captured in a study of blood T cell repertoires in COVID-19. For the study at large: Specimens from acute and convalescent COVID-19 originated in the United States, Italy and Spain. Sources were T cells, B-cell-depleted T cells, or PBMCs; the material itself was cDNA or gDNA.

V dropped 7 bases and J dropped 8; count of bases not matched to a gene: 5. This CDR3 has 13 amino acids. Germline lookup yields CDR1 MNHNY and CDR2 SVGAGI (reference sequence). Methods used by the authors: Quantification of nucleated cells was approximated via reference gene primer amplification. Data came from immunoSEQ multiplex PCR; TCRdb stores just in-frame clones and leaves some out. The DNA was the basis for D and trimming; V, J and clone size are from that table. The repertoire consists of under 400,000 clones, with 90% occurring once and the leading ten covering about 6.5%. Input material: peripheral blood. This chain joins TRBV6-6 and TRBJ1-4, with 9 nucleotides matching TRBD1. This receptor was identified in a man aged 18 to 29 with active or convalescent COVID-19. CDR3 DNA sequence: TGTGCCAGCACCGGACAGGGGCGGGAAAAACTGTTTTTT. Protein: CASTGQGREKLFF.